Listed here are 24 T cell receptor beta chains from one sample, sequenced in a study of cytomegalovirus exposure and HLA in healthy donors. The repertoire was sequenced with immunoSEQ multiplex PCR; TCRdb's copy has only in-frame clones and lacks some. This sample carries 110,000 to 150,000 clones, about nine tenths of them seen once, and the ten largest clones take about 0.65%. The sequenced sample consisted of PBMCs. The receptors were sampled from a man younger than 35 in good health and CMV-seronegative.

The gene calls are TRBV14 and TRBJ2-1; D perhaps matches TRBD2 (6 bases). Trimming pared 3 bases from V and 16 bases from J, leaving 28 bases between. The CDR3 extends over 16 amino acids. The V gene's germline CDR1 is SGHDN and CDR2 FVKESK. CDR3 DNA: TGTGCCAGCAGCCAGCATATCCCGGGGCCGGAGGGAATTTTTTTCTTC. This encodes CASSQHIPGPEGIFFF.

This clone was found once. V gene TRBV29-1 combines with J gene TRBJ2-3; 8 bases are a match to TRBD2. CDR1 is SQVTM and CDR2 is ANQGSEA in the germline V gene. This CDR3 is 13 amino acids long. Trimming at V came to 5 bases and at J to 11 bases, leaving 12 bases not matched to a gene. CDR3 nucleotides: TGCAGCGTTCCCGTCGGGGGGGCCTATATGCAGTATTTT. The encoded protein is CSVPVGGAYMQYF.

The chain links TRBV9 to TRBJ2-2; D perhaps matches TRBD2 (5 bases). The V end lost 4 bases, the J end lost 3 bases, and 13 bases lay between the germline ends. This CDR3 comprises 15 residues. CDR1 is SGDLS and CDR2 is YYNGEE in the germline V gene. In nucleotides, the CDR3 is TGTGCCAGCAGCCCCACGGGATTGGACACCGGGGAGCTGTTTTTT. This gives the protein CASSPTGLDTGELFF. Full variable domain (rest looked up from reference TRBV9 and TRBJ2-2): DSGVTQTPKHLITATGQRVTLRCSPRSGDLSVYWYQQSLDQGLQFLIQYYNGEERAKGNILERFSAQQFPDLHSELNLSSLELGDSALYFCASSPTGLDTGELFFGEGSRLTVL.

The rearrangement uses TRBV19 and TRBJ2-5; weak D call: TRBD2 (5 bases). Germline V gene sequence: CDR1 LNHDA, CDR2 SQIVND (reference sequence). V lost 5 bases, J lost 5 bases, and 15 bases lay in between. The CDR3 runs to 14 residues. The CDR3, as DNA: TGTGCCAGTAGTTTGCAGCTTTCGGGGGAGACCCAGTACTTC. Translation: CASSLQLSGETQYF.

V usage is TRBV9 and J usage is TRBJ2-1; D is perhaps TRBD2 (6 bases). V was trimmed by 0 bases and J by 10 bases, leaving 11 bases between them. CDR1 and CDR2 from the germline V gene are SGDLS and YYNGEE. This CDR3 contains 13 residues. The CDR3 is CASSVGTSWEQFF. The CDR3 nucleotides are TGTGCCAGCAGCGTAGGAACTAGCTGGGAGCAGTTCTTC.

The chain couples TRBV5-1 to TRBJ2-5, with 12 bases fitting TRBD2. With 4 bases clipped from V and 4 bases from J, the junction kept 2 bases outside the gene matches. The CDR3 covers 14 residues. Looked up from germline, CDR1 is SGHRS and CDR2 is YFSETQ. The CDR3 coding sequence is TGCGCCAGCAGCCCGGGACTAGCGGGAGAGACCCAGTACTTC. Translated, it gives CASSPGLAGETQYF. Based on the CDR3 plus reference TRBV5-1 and TRBJ2-5, the full variable domain is KAGVTQTPRYLIKTRGQQVTLSCSPISGHRSVSWYQQTPGQGLQFLFEYFSETQRNKGNFPGRFSGRQFSNSRSEMNVSTLELGDSALYLCASSPGLAGETQYFGPGTRLLVL.

In DNA, the CDR3 is TGCGCCAGCAGCTTGGGGGACAGGATGAGGGAAAAACTGTTTTTT. Translation gives CASSLGDRMREKLFF. This chain uses TRBV5-1 with TRBJ1-4; 8 bases map to TRBD1. Germline V gives CDR1 SGHRS, CDR2 YFSETQ. This CDR3 has 15 amino acids. The V gene end was trimmed by 0 bases and the J gene end by 8 bases; junction bases not matched to a gene: 6. The whole variable domain, filled in from reference TRBV5-1 and TRBJ1-4, reads KAGVTQTPRYLIKTRGQQVTLSCSPISGHRSVSWYQQTPGQGLQFLFEYFSETQRNKGNFPGRFSGRQFSNSRSEMNVSTLELGDSALYLCASSLGDRMREKLFFGSGTQLSVL.

The chain carries TRBV7-9 and TRBJ1-4; possible D gene TRBD1, 6 bases. This CDR3 has 15 amino acids. The germline V gene encodes CDR1 SEHNR and CDR2 FQNEAQ (reference sequence). V gave up 5 bases and J gave up 4 bases, with 14 bases separating them. CDR3 nucleotides: TGTGCCAGCAGCCCAGGACAGTTTATTAATGAAAAACTGTTTTTT. Translating gives CASSPGQFINEKLFF.

This clone was seen once. As DNA, the CDR3 is TGTGCCAGCAGCTTTACCGGGACAGAGTATGGCTACACCTTC. It codes for CASSFTGTEYGYTF. The genes are TRBV11-2 and TRBJ1-2; 7 bases agree with TRBD1. V trimming: 3 bases; J trimming: 5 bases; junction bases outside the gene matches: 6. Germline CDR1 and CDR2: SGHAT and FQNNGV. The CDR3 runs to 14 residues. Complete variable domain (other parts from reference TRBV11-2 and TRBJ1-2): EAGVAQSPRYKIIEKRQSVAFWCNPISGHATLYWYQQILGQGPKLLIQFQNNGVVDDSQLPKDRFSAERLKGVDSTLKIQPAKLEDSAVYLCASSFTGTEYGYTFGSGTRLTVV.

This clone was found once. The chain links TRBV7-9 to TRBJ1-4; D remains ambiguous. V lost 5 bases, J lost 3 bases, and 13 bases lay in between. Germline loops: CDR1 SEHNR, CDR2 FQNEAQ (reference sequence). This CDR3 comprises 15 residues. The CDR3 loop reads CASSTAQVSNEKLFF. The CDR3, as DNA: TGTGCCAGCAGCACTGCGCAGGTCTCTAATGAAAAACTGTTTTTT. The complete variable domain, with remaining parts taken from reference TRBV7-9 and TRBJ1-4, reads DTGVSQNPRHKITKRGQNVTFRCDPISEHNRLYWYRQTLGQGPEFLTYFQNEAQLEKSRLLSDRFSAERPKGSFSTLEIQRTEQGDSAMYLCASSTAQVSNEKLFFGSGTQLSVL.

The J gene is TRBJ2-7, the V gene TRBV6-1; D might be TRBD2 (5 bases). V was clipped by 2 bases and J by 3 bases, with 11 bases between them. The CDR3 extends over 14 amino acids. Germline V lookup: CDR1 MNHNS, CDR2 SASEGT. DNA for the CDR3: TGTGCCAGCAGTGAATCCCTAGCTCTCTACGAGCAGTACGTC. This gives the protein CASSESLALYEQYV.

The J gene is TRBJ2-3, the V gene TRBV11-3; TRBD2 matches 9 bases. The CDR3 contains 18 residues. V trimming: 5 bases; J trimming: 0 bases; junction bases outside the gene matches: 12. Germline CDR1 SGHNT, CDR2 YENEEA. Here the CDR3 reads CASSVTSGSTQSTDTQYF. CDR3 DNA sequence: TGTGCCAGCAGCGTTACTAGCGGGTCGACACAAAGCACAGATACGCAGTATTTT. The whole variable domain, remainder taken from reference TRBV11-3 and TRBJ2-3, is EAGVVQSPRYKIIEKKQPVAFWCNPISGHNTLYWYLQNLGQGPELLIRYENEEAVDDSQLPKDRFSAERLKGVDSTLKIQPAELGDSAVYLCASSVTSGSTQSTDTQYFGPGTRLTVL.

J is TRBJ2-5 and V is TRBV4-1; possible D gene TRBD1, 5 bases. Germline V gives CDR1 MGHRA, CDR2 YSYEKL. The germline V and J ends were trimmed by 0 bases and 7 bases, with 18 bases remaining between them. CDR3 length equals 16 residues. The DNA of the CDR3 is TGCGCCAGCAGCCAAGATAACTGGGGCATGATTGGGACCCAGTACTTC. Amino acid sequence: CASSQDNWGMIGTQYF.

Comment on this clone: This specimen includes other DNA sequences encoding the same CDR3. The chain carries TRBV9 and TRBJ1-1; D might be TRBD1 (6 bases). The germline gives CDR1 SGDLS, CDR2 YYNGEE. V was clipped by 3 bases and J by 5 bases, with 8 bases between them. The CDR3 loop spans 12 amino acids. CDR3: CASSAQGTEAFF. CDR3 sequence (DNA): TGTGCCAGCAGCGCACAGGGAACTGAAGCTTTCTTT.

The chain carries TRBV27 and TRBJ2-7; a possible D gene is TRBD2 (7 bases). This CDR3 has 15 amino acids. Germline CDR1 MNHEY, CDR2 SMNVEV (reference sequence). Trimming removed 5 bases from V and 5 bases from J, with 19 bases in between. In DNA, the CDR3 is TGTGCCAGCAGTCGTCGGGGGGCGCCCCGGGACGAGCAGTACGTC. The encoded protein is CASSRRGAPRDEQYV.

V gene TRBV7-9 combines with J gene TRBJ2-1; TRBD1 matches 8 bases. This CDR3 comprises 15 residues. V trimming: 5 bases; J trimming: 3 bases; junction bases outside the gene matches: 6. The germline V gene encodes CDR1 SEHNR and CDR2 FQNEAQ (reference sequence). The DNA for the CDR3 is TGTGCCAGCAGCCGACCGGGACAGGACTACAATGAGCAGTTCTTC. Its translation: CASSRPGQDYNEQFF.

This chain links TRBV2 with TRBJ2-3; 12 bases are a match to TRBD2. The CDR3 is 18 amino acids. Per germline, CDR1 SNHLY and CDR2 FYNNEI. The J segment lost 5 bases and the V segment lost 2 bases, leaving 11 bases of the junction unmatched. CDR3 sequence reads: CASSELLAGGLGGDTQYF. The CDR3 DNA follows: TGTGCCAGCAGTGAATTACTAGCGGGGGGACTAGGGGGAGATACGCAGTATTTT.

The rearrangement links TRBV2 to TRBJ2-7; 12 bases align to TRBD2. Germline V gene sequence: CDR1 SNHLY, CDR2 FYNNEI. Germline trimming cut 4 bases from V and 3 bases from J; bases unmatched to any gene: 7. This CDR3 is 16 amino acids long. The CDR3 loop is CASSGPTSGRHYEQYV. DNA for the CDR3: TGTGCCAGCAGTGGCCCTACTAGCGGGAGGCACTACGAGCAGTACGTC.

The chain combines TRBV27 with TRBJ2-3; 9 nucleotides agree with TRBD2. V shed 1 base and J 6 bases; nucleotides not matched to a gene: 8. Germline V gene lookup returns CDR1 MNHEY and CDR2 SMNVEV (reference sequence). The CDR3 loop spans 16 amino acids. DNA of the CDR3: TGTGCCAGCAGTTTATGGGAGGCGGGAGGGCGGGATACGCAGTATTTT. Translating gives CASSLWEAGGRDTQYF.

This chain connects TRBV6-1 to TRBJ2-5, with 7 bases fitting TRBD2. Germline V gene sequence: CDR1 MNHNS, CDR2 SASEGT. The CDR3 covers 15 residues. V trimming: 6 bases; J trimming: 3 bases; junction bases outside the gene matches: 10. CDR3 nucleotides: TGTGCCAGCAGGCCGTCGACTAGCCATGAAGAGACCCAGTACTTC. Translated, it gives CASRPSTSHEETQYF.

This CDR3 reads CASSPRDGTSYEQYF. CDR3 in DNA: TGTGCCAGCAGCCCCCGCGACGGGACATCCTACGAGCAGTACTTC. This chain links TRBV9 with TRBJ2-7, with D possibly being TRBD1 (6 bases). V dropped 4 bases and J dropped 1 base, with 15 bases sitting between them. Germline lookup yields CDR1 SGDLS and CDR2 YYNGEE. The CDR3 extends over 15 amino acids.

This sequence joins TRBV29-1 and TRBJ1-1; D might be TRBD1 (6 bases). CDR1 and CDR2 (germline): SQVTM, ANQGSEA. The CDR3 spans 16 residues. Trimming took off 1 base at V and 0 bases at J, with 15 bases between the two ends. The CDR3 nucleotides read TGCAGCGTTGAAGTGAGGGGTGGGGGCATGAACACTGAAGCTTTCTTT. Protein sequence: CSVEVRGGGMNTEAFF.

This clone was picked up one time. This chain joins TRBV11-2 and TRBJ1-1; TRBD1 aligns across 7 bases. This CDR3 comprises 14 residues. CDR1 is SGHAT, CDR2 FQNNGV, per germline. Trimming took 2 bases from V and 5 from J; bases not matched to a gene: 5. The CDR3 nucleotides read TGTGCCAGCAGCTTACGACAGGGAAGGACTGAAGCTTTCTTT. This gives the protein CASSLRQGRTEAFF.

The chain recombines TRBV10-2 with TRBJ1-5; D perhaps matches TRBD1 (5 bases). This CDR3 comprises 14 residues. The V gene's germline CDR1 is WSHSY and CDR2 SAAADI. V was cut by 5 bases and J by 7 bases, with 15 bases left in between. The CDR3 bases are TGCGCCAGCAGTATGGCAGGGCAAGGGCAGCCCCAGCATTTT. Translating gives CASSMAGQGQPQHF.